These T cell receptor beta chains were read from a single sample in a study of T cell repertoires in cytomegalovirus infection. MiXCR, applied by TCRdb to the reads, yields one record per CDR3 protein. Of about 130,000 distinct CDR3 sequences listed, 20% to 30% are singletons. No cognate antigen is known for these TCRs. The specimen sequenced was PBMCs, sequenced either directly or after in vitro stimulation (not recorded which). These TCRs come from a human donor in good health (CMV status not recorded). Some clones in this sample may be carry-over from other donors' samples. Both conserved end residues are part of each CDR3. A D gene is named only where the DNA matches it firmly. Clone size is given for some rows only: seen once, a few or many times, or a class if the clone is expanded.

size: many
J: TRBJ1-6
V: TRBV7-2
D: NA
CDR3: CASSLLGSNSPLHF
DNA: TGTGCCAGCAGCTTATTGGGGAGTAATTCACCCCTCCACTTT

size: NA
J: TRBJ1-4
V: TRBV6-1
D: NA
CDR3: CASSYTDRPSRGKLFF
DNA: TGTGCCAGCAGTTACACGGACCGCCCATCCCGAGGGAAACTGTTTTTT

size: NA
J: TRBJ2-2
V: TRBV4-3
D: NA
CDR3: CASSQDRVAERNTGELFF
DNA: TGCGCCAGCAGCCAAGATCGGGTAGCGGAGAGAAACACCGGGGAGCTGTTTTTT

size: NA
J: TRBJ2-5
V: TRBV6-6
D: TRBD1
CDR3: CASRPGTGGRETQYF
DNA: TGTGCCAGCAGACCCGGGACAGGGGGCCGGGAGACCCAGTACTTC

size: NA
J: TRBJ2-3
V: TRBV7-6
D: TRBD1
CDR3: CASSSPGQGPIDTQYF
DNA: TGTGCCAGCAGCTCCCCGGGACAGGGGCCGATAGATACGCAGTATTTT

size: NA
J: TRBJ2-1
V: TRBV4-3
D: TRBD2
CDR3: CASSQDLAGVYNEQFF
DNA: TGCGCCAGCAGCCAAGATTTGGCGGGAGTTTACAATGAGCAGTTCTTC

size: NA
J: TRBJ1-2
V: TRBV7-9
D: NA
CDR3: CASSPGGPTIYGYTF
DNA: TGTGCCAGCAGCCCCGGGGGACCGACGATCTATGGCTACACCTTC

size: NA
J: TRBJ1-3
V: TRBV15
D: NA
CDR3: CATSLGDGTAGNTIYF
DNA: TGTGCCACCAGCCTGGGGGACGGCACAGCTGGAAACACCATATATTTT

size: NA
J: TRBJ2-1
V: TRBV9
D: NA
CDR3: CASSVSAGSGFWSNEQFF
DNA: TGTGCCAGCAGCGTAAGTGCTGGAAGCGGATTTTGGTCCAATGAGCAGTTCTTC

size: NA
J: TRBJ1-2
V: TRBV5-6
D: TRBD1
CDR3: CASSSQDRDYGYTF
DNA: TGTGCCAGCAGCTCTCAAGACAGGGACTATGGCTACACCTTC

size: NA
J: TRBJ1-5
V: TRBV15
D: TRBD1
CDR3: CATSRDEGQPQRF
DNA: TGTGCCACCAGCAGAGATGAGGGACAGCCCCAGCGTTTT

size: few
J: TRBJ2-1
V: TRBV6-2/TRBV6-3
D: NA
CDR3: CASSPRAENVLGQFF
DNA: TGTGCCAGCAGTCCCAGGGCGGAGAACGTCCTTGGGCAGTTCTTC

size: many
J: TRBJ1-3
V: TRBV5-1
D: NA
CDR3: CASSTGPGNTIYF
DNA: TGCGCCAGCAGCACAGGGCCTGGAAACACCATATATTTT

size: once
J: TRBJ2-4
V: TRBV11-3
D: NA
CDR3: CASSSGAGKNIQYF
DNA: TGTGCCAGCAGCTCCGGGGCGGGAAAAAACATTCAGTACTTC

size: few
J: TRBJ1-3
V: TRBV20-1
D: NA
CDR3: CSATLRGLEGNTIYF
DNA: TGCAGTGCAACTCTCCGGGGTCTCGAGGGAAACACCATATATTTT

size: few
J: TRBJ1-5
V: TRBV19
D: TRBD1
CDR3: CASSPDRGQPQHF
DNA: TGTGCCAGTAGTCCCGACAGGGGGCAGCCCCAGCATTTT